This T cell receptor (beta chain) is drawn from a study of cytomegalovirus exposure and HLA in healthy donors. Points on this clone: What it binds is unknown. The CDR3 ends on some other residue instead of the conserved phenylalanine or tryptophan, so this is likely a read error.

General study points: Most sequenced TCRs were rare (though some public TCRs occurred in many donors). Three chains linked to CMV were shown in vitro to be specific for CMV antigens.

The donors belonged to the approximately 120-subject validation cohort, separate from the approximately 700-subject first cohort. Profiled with immunoSEQ multiplex PCR; TCRdb holds only in-frame clones, not every one. The data show under 400,000 clones, with roughly 88% seen just once and roughly 0.96% held by the top ten. The V gene's germline CDR1 is MNHEY and CDR2 SVGAGI. The CDR3 length is 16 residues. Trimming removed 2 bases from V and 0 bases from J, with 11 bases in between. This rearrangement joins TRBV6-5 to TRBJ1-3; D unclear. The specimen was PBMCs. The TCR was taken from a man aged 25 to 40 in good health and CMV-seronegative. CDR3 sequence: CASSYGAGYSGNTIYS. For the CDR3, the DNA is TGTGCCAGCAGTTACGGTGCGGGTTACTCTGGAAACACCATATATTCT.